This passage covers 4 T cell receptor beta chains from one sample sequenced in a study of long-term antiretroviral therapy in people with HIV. With survey level as its setting, the immunoSEQ assay was v3.0. Sequencing was performed with immunoSEQ multiplex PCR; in TCRdb, only in-frame clones are kept and a portion is missing. The sample contains around 30,000 clones, 95% of which appear only once. Sample: unsorted PBMCs, taken 5.3 years after starting antiretroviral therapy. These receptors all come from a man under 40 with HIV.

The chain recombines TRBV28 with TRBJ1-4, with 8 bases that match TRBD1. Germline V gene data show CDR1 as MDHEN and CDR2 as SYDVKM. CDR3 size: 18 residues. V shed 4 bases and J 0 bases; nucleotides not matched to a gene: 10. CDR3 coding DNA: TGTGCCAGCAGTTCAGCGCAGGGGGCGACCTCAACTAATGAAAAACTGTTTTTT. Protein: CASSSAQGATSTNEKLFF.

V gene TRBV2 combines with J gene TRBJ2-7; D is possibly TRBD2 (6 bases). Between the trimmed V and J ends, which lost 0 bases and 3 bases, there was a span of 15 bases. Germline V CDR1 and CDR2: SNHLY, FYNNEI. CDR3 length: 16 amino acids. The CDR3 loop is CASSEAGSGSGYEQYF. DNA for the CDR3: TGTGCCAGCAGTGAAGCGGGTTCCGGTAGCGGCTACGAGCAGTACTTC. The whole variable domain, filled in from reference TRBV2 and TRBJ2-7, reads EPEVTQTPSHQVTQMGQEVILRCVPISNHLYFYWYRQILGQKVEFLVSFYNNEISEKSEIFDDQFSVERPDGSNFTLKIRSTKLEDSAMYFCASSEAGSGSGYEQYFGPGTRLTVT.

V is TRBV2 and J is TRBJ2-1; no reliable D call. The germline V and J ends were trimmed by 4 bases and 6 bases, with 13 bases remaining between them. The germline V gene has CDR1 SNHLY and CDR2 FYNNEI. This CDR3 is 14 amino acids long. CDR3 bases: TGTGCCAGCAGTGTCCACCCCCTATTCAATGAGCAGTTCTTC. It codes for CASSVHPLFNEQFF.

The rearrangement joins TRBV4-3 to TRBJ2-1; TRBD1 aligns across 8 bases. Germline CDR1 reads LGHNA; CDR2 reads YSLEER. The trim removed 3 bases at V and 10 bases at J, leaving 5 bases unmatched. The CDR3 contains 13 residues. Here the CDR3 DNA reads TGCGCCAGCAGCCAGGTACAGGGGGACGAGCAGTTCTTC. Residues: CASSQVQGDEQFF.